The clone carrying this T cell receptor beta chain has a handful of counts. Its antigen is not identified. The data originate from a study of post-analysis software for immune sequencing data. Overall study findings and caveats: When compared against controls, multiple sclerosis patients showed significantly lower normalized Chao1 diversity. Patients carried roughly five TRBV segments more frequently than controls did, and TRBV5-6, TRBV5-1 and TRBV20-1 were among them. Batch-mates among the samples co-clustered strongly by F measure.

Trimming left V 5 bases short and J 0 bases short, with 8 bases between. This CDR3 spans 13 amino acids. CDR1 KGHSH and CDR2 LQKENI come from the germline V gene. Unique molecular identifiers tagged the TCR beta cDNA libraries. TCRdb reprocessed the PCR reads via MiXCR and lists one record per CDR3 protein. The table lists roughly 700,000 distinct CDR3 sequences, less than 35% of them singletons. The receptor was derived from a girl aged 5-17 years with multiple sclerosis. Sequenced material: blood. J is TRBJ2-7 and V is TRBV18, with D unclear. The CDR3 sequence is CASSVFVSYEQYF. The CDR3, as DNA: TGTGCCAGCTCAGTCTTCGTCTCCTACGAGCAGTACTTC.